One T cell receptor (beta chain) is described in this entry. Its antigen is unknown. Primers: 60 Vbeta forward and 13 Jbeta reverse. The assay was immunoSEQ multiplex PCR, and TCRdb's table has in-frame clones only and misses some. The sample has fewer than 200,000 clones, over 75% seen once. The data belong to a study of cytomegalovirus exposure and HLA in healthy donors. As for the study in general: In a previous analysis, 100 million to 140 million unique TCR beta sequences were found from some 180 million T cells.

CDR1 and CDR2 (germline): MGHRA, YSYEKL. V shed 1 base, J shed 7 bases, and the junction held 5 bases outside the gene matches. This CDR3 comprises 14 residues. Points from the study as a whole: It was only CMV serostatus that was available as immune exposure information.

The receptor's source is a girl less than two years old in good health and CMV-seronegative. Sequencing was performed on PBMCs. The V and J genes are TRBV4-1 and TRBJ2-5; 8 bases agree with TRBD2. Here the CDR3 reads CASSQVGGVGTQYF. The CDR3, as DNA: TGCGCCAGCAGCCAAGTCGGGGGGGTTGGGACCCAGTACTTC.